This entry concerns a single TCR beta chain. The sample holds many counts of this clonotype. What this receptor recognizes is not known. No much larger clone exists at a distance of one base, and base qualities are not known. Relative to germline, V is missing 6 bases and J is missing 7 bases, with 7 bases of the junction outside any gene match. The CDR3 starts with the cysteine, ends with the phenylalanine, and has 15 residues. Only the CDR3 portion is preserved as DNA: 45 bases, with reading frame beginning at the first base. CDR1 MNHEY and CDR2 SVGAGI were looked up in the germline V gene. The data belong to a study of neurological immune-mediated disorders (dated by TCRdb to the late 2010s). About the full investigation: Among the 34 multiple sclerosis patients, relapsing-remitting MS accounted for around 30 and secondary progressive MS accounted for 3. The cohort comprised 68 subjects: some 15 HAM/TSP patients, 35 or so multiple sclerosis patients and 20 healthy controls. Peripheral blood TCR-beta repertoires from patients with HTLV-I-associated myelopathy (HAM/TSP), patients with multiple sclerosis, and healthy controls were compared in the study using UMI-based sequencing. Longitudinal samples, technical triplicates and paired sorted CD4+ and CD8+ T-cell subsets, alongside PBMC samples, were included among the approximately 98 TCR-beta libraries. Broader findings and caveats from the paper: The highest TCR clonal expansion was observed in HAM/TSP patients, whereas the lowest was observed in MS patients, even when compared with healthy controls. No clinical or MRI features were associated with the MS cluster, and the authors said that larger cohorts are needed. Across subjects, expanded clones never shared an identical CDR3 amino acid sequence, which suggests that the TCR-beta repertoires in every group were private. In phylogenetic analysis, the repertoires of 18 of 34 MS patients grouped into a cluster of related CDR3 sequences, which suggests a possible signature at the repertoire level.

cDNA synthesis used template-switch 5'RACE with a primer carrying a 10-nucleotide random unique molecular identifier tagging each TCR transcript. Over 180 million TCR-beta sequences, covering 15-18 subjects, were produced in each sequencing run. Total RNA was extracted with the RNeasy kit. The KAPA Real-time Library Amplification kit was used to amplify TCR-beta VDJ regions with primers targeting the TCR constant region and the 5'RACE anchor. Sample indexes and Illumina adaptors were added in a first PCR, and a second PCR then increased library yield. After purification with Ampure beads, the TCR product of roughly 650 bp was size-selected on a 2% E-gel SizeSelection system. Before pooling, libraries had their quality checked on a Bioanalyzer, their concentration measured with Qubit, and their quantity determined with the Kapa Library Quantification kit. Paired-end 2 x 150 bp sequencing of the libraries was performed on an Illumina HiSeq 2500. To increase sequence diversity, roughly 25-31% phiX was spiked into each library pool. As for how the authors treated the data: Quality-filtered reads were processed with the UMI-based MiGEC pipeline, and over 90% of raw TCR sequences were removed by the MiGEC pipeline during error correction. IMGT germline references were used for aligning VDJ genes, and each clonotype was defined as a unique CDR3 amino acid sequence together with its V-J genes. Clonal expansion, Shannon diversity and CDR3 relatedness were evaluated with VDJtools (CalcPairwiseDistances, ClusterSamples), while phylogenetic trees were built in CLCbio workbench. A clone was classed as expanded if it had 8 or more unique UMIs, a cutoff based on coefficient-of-variation modelling across technical triplicates. The raw public data were reprocessed by TCRdb itself: fastp quality trimming at Q25, MiXCR clonotype calling, in-frame beta chains only. CDR3 protein duplicates are merged, each entry listing the most common genes and DNA. Clone size and V and J calls follow TCRdb, not the original study. The sample table records around 60,000 distinct CDR3 sequences; more than 3% of these occur just once. The ten top clones hold 7.1% of the sample.

Unsorted PBMC libraries were generated from 2 million PBMCs stored in RNAlater at -80 °C until RNA extraction. The multiple sclerosis patients were enrolled in a US clinical protocol that used magnetic resonance imaging to evaluate disease progression. Peripheral blood was subjected to Ficoll-Hypaque density gradient centrifugation to isolate PBMCs, which were then cryopreserved in liquid nitrogen. Here the chain combines TRBV6-5 and TRBJ2-1; 12 bases in the middle match TRBD2. Sequencing input: PBMCs. The source is a woman in her sixties with multiple sclerosis. CDR3 loop: CASSPTSGSINEQFF. The DNA sequence follows: TGTGCCAGCAGCCCGACTAGCGGGAGTATTAATGAGCAGTTCTTC.